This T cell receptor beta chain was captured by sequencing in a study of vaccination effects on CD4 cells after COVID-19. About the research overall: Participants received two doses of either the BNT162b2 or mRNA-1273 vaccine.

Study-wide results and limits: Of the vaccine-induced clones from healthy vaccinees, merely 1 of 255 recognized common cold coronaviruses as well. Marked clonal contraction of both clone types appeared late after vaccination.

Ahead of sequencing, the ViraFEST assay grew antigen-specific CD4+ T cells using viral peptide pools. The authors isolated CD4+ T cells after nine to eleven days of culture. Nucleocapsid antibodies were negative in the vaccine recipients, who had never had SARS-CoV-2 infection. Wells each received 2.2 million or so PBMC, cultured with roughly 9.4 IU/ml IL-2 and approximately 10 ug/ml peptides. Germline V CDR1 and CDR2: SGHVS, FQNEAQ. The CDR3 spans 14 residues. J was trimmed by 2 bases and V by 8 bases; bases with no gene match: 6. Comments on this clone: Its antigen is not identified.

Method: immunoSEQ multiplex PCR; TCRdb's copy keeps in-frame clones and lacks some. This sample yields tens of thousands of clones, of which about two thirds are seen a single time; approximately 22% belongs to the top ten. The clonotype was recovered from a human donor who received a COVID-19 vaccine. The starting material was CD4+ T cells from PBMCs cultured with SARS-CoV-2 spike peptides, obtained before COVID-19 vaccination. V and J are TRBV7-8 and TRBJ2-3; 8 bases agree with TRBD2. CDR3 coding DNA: TGTGCCAGCGGAGCGGGGGCCCTCACAGATACGCAGTATTTT. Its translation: CASGAGALTDTQYF.